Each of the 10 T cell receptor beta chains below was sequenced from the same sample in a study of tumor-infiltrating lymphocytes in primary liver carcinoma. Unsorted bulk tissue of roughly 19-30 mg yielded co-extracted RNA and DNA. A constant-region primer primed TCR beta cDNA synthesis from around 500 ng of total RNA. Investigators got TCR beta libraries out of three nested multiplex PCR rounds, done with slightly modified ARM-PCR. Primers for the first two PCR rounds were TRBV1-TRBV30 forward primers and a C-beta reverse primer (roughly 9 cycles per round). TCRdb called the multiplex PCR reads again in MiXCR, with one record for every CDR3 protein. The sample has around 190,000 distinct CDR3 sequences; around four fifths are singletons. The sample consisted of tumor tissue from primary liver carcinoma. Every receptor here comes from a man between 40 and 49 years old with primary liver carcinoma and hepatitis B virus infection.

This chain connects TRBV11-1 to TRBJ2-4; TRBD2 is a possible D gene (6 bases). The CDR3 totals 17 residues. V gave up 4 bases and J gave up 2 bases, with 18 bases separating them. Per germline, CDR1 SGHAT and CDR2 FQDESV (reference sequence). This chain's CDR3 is CASSSPGACGTKNIQYF. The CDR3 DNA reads TGTGCCAGCAGCTCTCCCGGGGCATGCGGGACCAAAAACATTCAGTACTTC.

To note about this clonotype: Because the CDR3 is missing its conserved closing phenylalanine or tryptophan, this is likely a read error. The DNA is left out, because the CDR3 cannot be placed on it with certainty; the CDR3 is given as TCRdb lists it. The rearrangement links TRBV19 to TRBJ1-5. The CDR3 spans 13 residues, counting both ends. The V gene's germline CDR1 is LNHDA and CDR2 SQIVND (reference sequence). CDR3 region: CASTSRGNQPQRY.

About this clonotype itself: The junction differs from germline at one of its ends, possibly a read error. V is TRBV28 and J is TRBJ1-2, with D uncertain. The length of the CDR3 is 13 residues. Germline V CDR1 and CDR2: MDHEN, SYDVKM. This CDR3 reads CASSLMVSYDYTF. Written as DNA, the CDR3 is TGTGCTAGCAGTTTAATGGTCAGCTATGACTACACCTTC.

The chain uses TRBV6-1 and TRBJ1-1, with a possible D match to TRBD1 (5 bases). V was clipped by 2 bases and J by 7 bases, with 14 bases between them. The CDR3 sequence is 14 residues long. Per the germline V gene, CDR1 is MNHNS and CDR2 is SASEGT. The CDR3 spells CASSETSRGIEAFF. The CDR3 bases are TGTGCCAGCAGTGAAACCTCGAGGGGCATTGAAGCTTTCTTT.

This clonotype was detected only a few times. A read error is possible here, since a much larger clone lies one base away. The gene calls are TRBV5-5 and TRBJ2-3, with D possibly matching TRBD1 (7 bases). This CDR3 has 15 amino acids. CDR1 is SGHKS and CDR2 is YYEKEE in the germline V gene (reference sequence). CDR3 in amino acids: CAGSFRGASTDTQYF. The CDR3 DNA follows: TGTGCCGGCAGCTTCAGGGGGGCTAGCACAGATACGCAGTATTTT.

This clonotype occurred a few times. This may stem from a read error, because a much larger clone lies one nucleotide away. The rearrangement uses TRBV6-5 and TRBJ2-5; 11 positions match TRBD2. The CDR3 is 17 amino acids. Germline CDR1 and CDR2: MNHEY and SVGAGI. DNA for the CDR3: TGTGCCAGCAGCGCGGACACTAGCGGGGGACTTCAAGAGGCCCAGTACTTC. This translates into CASSADTSGGLQEAQYF.

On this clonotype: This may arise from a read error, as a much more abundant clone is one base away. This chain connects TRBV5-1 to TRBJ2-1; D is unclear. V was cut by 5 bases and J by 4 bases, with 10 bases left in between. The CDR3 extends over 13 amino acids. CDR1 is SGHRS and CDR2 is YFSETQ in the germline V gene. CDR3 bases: TGCGCCAGCAGGTCCCCCGGTTACAATGAGCAGTTCTTC. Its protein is CASRSPGYNEQFF.

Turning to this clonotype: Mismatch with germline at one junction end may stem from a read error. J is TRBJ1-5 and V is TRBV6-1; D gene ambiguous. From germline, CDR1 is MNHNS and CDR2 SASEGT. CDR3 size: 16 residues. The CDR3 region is CANRIERAYSNQPQRF. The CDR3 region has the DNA TGTGCCAACAGAATAGAGAGGGCTTATAGCAATCAGCCCCAGCGTTTT.

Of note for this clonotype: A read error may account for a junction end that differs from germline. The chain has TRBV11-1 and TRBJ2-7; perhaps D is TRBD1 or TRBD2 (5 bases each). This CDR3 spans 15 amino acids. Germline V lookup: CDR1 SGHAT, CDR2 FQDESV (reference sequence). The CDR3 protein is CTSSSFRDPSYEQYF. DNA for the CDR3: TGTACCAGCAGCTCATTCCGGGACCCCTCCTACGAGCAGTACTTC.

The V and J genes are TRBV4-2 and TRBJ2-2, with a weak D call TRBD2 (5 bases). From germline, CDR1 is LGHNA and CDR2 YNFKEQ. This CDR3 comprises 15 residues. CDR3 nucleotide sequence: TGTGTCGGCAGGCAAACCCGGGGTACAACCGGGGAGCTGTTTTTT. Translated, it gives CVGRQTRGTTGELFF.